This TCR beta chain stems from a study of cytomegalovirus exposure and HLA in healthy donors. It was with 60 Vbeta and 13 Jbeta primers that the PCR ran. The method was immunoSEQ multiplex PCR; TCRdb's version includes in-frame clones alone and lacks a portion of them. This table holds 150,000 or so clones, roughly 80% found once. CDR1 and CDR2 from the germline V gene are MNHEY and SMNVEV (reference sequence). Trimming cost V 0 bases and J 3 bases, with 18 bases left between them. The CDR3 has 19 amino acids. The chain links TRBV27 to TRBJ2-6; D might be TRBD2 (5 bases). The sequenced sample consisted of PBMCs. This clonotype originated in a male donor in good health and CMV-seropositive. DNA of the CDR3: TGTGCCAGCAGTTTATCCGATCCCCGGAGGACGTATGGGGCCAACGTCCTGACTTTC. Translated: CASSLSDPRRTYGANVLTF.